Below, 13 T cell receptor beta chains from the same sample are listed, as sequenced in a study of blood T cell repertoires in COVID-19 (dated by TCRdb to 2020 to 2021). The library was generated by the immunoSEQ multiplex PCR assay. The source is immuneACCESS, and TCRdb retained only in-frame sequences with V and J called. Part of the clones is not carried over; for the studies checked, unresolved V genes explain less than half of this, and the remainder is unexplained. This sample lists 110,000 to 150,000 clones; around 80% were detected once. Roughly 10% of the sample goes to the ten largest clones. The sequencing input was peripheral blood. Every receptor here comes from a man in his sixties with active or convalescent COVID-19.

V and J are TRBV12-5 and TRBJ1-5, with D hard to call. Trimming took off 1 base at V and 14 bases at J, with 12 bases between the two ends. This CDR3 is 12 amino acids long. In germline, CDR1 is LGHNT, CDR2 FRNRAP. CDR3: CASGLEIREKHF. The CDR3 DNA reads TGTGCTAGTGGTTTGGAAATCCGGGAGAAGCATTTT.

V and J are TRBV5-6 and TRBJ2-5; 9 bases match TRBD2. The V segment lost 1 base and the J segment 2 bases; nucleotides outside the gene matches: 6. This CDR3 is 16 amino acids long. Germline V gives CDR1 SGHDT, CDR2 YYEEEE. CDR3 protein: CASSLPVSGRQETQYF. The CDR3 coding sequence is TGTGCCAGCAGCTTGCCGGTAAGCGGGAGGCAAGAGACCCAGTACTTC.

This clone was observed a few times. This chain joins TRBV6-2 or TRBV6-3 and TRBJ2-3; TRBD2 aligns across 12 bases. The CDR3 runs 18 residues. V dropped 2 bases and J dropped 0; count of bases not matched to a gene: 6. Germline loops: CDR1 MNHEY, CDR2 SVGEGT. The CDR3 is CASSYKLAGGASTDTQYF. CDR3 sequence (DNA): TGTGCCAGCAGTTACAAGCTAGCGGGAGGGGCTAGCACAGATACGCAGTATTTT.

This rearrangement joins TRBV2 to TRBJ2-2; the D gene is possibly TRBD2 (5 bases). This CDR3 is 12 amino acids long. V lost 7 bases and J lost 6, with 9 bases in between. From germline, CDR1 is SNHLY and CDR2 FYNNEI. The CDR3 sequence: CASTRDSGELFF. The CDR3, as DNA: TGTGCCAGCACTCGGGATTCCGGGGAGCTGTTTTTT.

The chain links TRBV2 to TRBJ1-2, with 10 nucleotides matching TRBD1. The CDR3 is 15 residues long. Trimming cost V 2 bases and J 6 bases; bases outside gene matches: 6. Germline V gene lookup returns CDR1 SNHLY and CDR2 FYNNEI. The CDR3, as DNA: TGTGCCAGCAGTGAACTGGTGACAGGGGGCAATGGCTACACCTTC. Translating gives CASSELVTGGNGYTF.

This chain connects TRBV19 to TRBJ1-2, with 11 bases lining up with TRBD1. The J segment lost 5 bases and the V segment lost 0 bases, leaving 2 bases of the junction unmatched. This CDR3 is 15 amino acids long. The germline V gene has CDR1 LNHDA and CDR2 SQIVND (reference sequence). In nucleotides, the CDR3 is TGTGCCAGTAGTATAGAGGGGGACAGGGGGTATGGCTACACCTTC. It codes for CASSIEGDRGYGYTF.

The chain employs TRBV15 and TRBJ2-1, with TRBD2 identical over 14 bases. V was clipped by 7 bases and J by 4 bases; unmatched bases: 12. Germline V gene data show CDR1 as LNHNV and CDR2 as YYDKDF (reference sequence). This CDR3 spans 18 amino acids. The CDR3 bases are TGTGCCACCAAGCCGGGACTAGCGGGAGTTGGGCAGTACAATGAGCAGTTCTTC. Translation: CATKPGLAGVGQYNEQFF.

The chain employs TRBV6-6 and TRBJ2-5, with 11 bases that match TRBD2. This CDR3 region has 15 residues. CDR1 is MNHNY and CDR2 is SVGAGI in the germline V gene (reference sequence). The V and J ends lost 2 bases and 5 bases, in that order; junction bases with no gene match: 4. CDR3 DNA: TGTGCCAGCAGTTACACTAGCGGGAGTGGTGAGACCCAGTACTTC. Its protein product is CASSYTSGSGETQYF.

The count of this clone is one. CDR3 sequence (DNA): TGTGCCAGCAGCCTCCCCTGGCAGGGTAGGTCCTACGAGCAGTACTTC. Translation gives CASSLPWQGRSYEQYF. The rearrangement joins TRBV4-2 to TRBJ2-7, with D tentatively TRBD1 (5 bases). V lost 4 bases to trimming and J lost 1 base, with 17 bases between them. The CDR3 spans 16 residues. The germline V gene encodes CDR1 LGHNA and CDR2 YNFKEQ.

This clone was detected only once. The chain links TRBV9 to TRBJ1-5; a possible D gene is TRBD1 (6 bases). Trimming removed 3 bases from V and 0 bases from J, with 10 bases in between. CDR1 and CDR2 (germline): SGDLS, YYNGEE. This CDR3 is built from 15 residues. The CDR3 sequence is CASSAGQNSNQPQHF. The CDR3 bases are TGTGCCAGCAGCGCCGGACAGAATAGCAATCAGCCCCAGCATTTT.

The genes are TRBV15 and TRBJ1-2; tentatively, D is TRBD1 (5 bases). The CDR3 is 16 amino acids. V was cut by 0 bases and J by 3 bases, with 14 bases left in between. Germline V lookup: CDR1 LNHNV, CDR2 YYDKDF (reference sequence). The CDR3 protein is CATSRDHGRADYGYTF. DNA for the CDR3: TGTGCCACCAGCAGAGATCACGGCAGGGCGGACTATGGCTACACCTTC.

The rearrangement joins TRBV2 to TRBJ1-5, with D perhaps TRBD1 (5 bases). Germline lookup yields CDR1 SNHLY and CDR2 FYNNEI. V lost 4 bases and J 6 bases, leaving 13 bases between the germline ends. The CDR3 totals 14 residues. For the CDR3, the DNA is TGTGCCAGCAGTGGGCCAGGGATTGGTCAGCCCCAGCATTTT. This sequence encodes CASSGPGIGQPQHF.

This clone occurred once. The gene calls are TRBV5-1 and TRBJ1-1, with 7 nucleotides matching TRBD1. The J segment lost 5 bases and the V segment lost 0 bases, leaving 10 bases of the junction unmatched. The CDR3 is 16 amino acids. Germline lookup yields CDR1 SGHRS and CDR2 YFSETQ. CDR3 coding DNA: TGCGCCAGCAGCTTGGATGGGCAGGGGGTGGGGACTGAAGCTTTCTTT. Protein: CASSLDGQGVGTEAFF.